The subject of this entry is one T cell receptor beta chain. The junction had 16 bases not matched to a gene; V was cut back by 4 bases and J by 5 bases. Per the germline V gene, CDR1 is SGHRS and CDR2 is YFSETQ. CDR3 length: 17 amino acids. The source of the sample is a study of blood T cell repertoires in COVID-19. Study context: Sites across the United States, Italy and Spain contributed samples from acute and convalescent COVID-19. Sources were T cells, B-cell-depleted T cells, or PBMCs; the material itself was cDNA or gDNA.

Study processing details: Cell counts per sample came from amplifying reference gene primers. Assay used: immunoSEQ multiplex PCR; TCRdb lists only in-frame clones, some missing. The D gene and trimming were derived from the DNA, and the V and J assignments and clone size from that table. Of 340,000 or so clones listed, around 90% are singletons. The sequence derives from a man between 45 and 60 years old with active or convalescent COVID-19. This chain joins TRBV5-1 and TRBJ2-3; 7 nucleotides match TRBD1. The specimen was peripheral blood. The CDR3 nucleotides are TGCGCCAGCAGCCCGGCCGGGACAGTCACTTCAGTAGATACGCAGTATTTT. It specifies CASSPAGTVTSVDTQYF.